These T cell receptor beta chains were read from a single sample in a study of OX40 agonist ivuxolimab in advanced cancers. TCRdb keeps only in-frame clones here, not all; method: immunoSEQ multiplex PCR. The sample contains tens of thousands of clones, just over 90% of which appear only once. Source: CD4+ or CD8+ T cells sorted from blood, taken in a trial of the OX40 agonist ivuxolimab. The receptors stem from an adult with an advanced solid tumor such as melanoma, head and neck, liver or kidney cancer. The CDR3 runs from the conserved cysteine through the conserved F or W. D genes are given only for firm matches. Clone size is not always given. Where it is, it says once, few, many or a class for expanded clones.

d_call,v_call,clone_size,j_call,cdr3_aa,cdr3_nt
.,TRBV5-6,.,TRBJ2-5,CASSLGTTDLFRKTQYF,TGTGCCAGCAGCTTGGGTACGACGGACTTGTTTAGGAAGACCCAGTACTTC
TRBD1,TRBV2,.,TRBJ2-3,CASGDSYTDTQYF,TGTGCCAGTGGGGACAGCTACACAGATACGCAGTATTTT
TRBD1,TRBV5-1,.,TRBJ1-1,CASSPDREGTEAFF,TGCGCCAGCAGCCCGGACAGGGAGGGCACTGAAGCTTTCTTT
.,TRBV27,few,TRBJ1-1,CASSGTPPEAFF,TGTGCCAGCAGCGGGACACCTCCTGAAGCTTTCTTT
.,TRBV5-6,.,TRBJ2-7,CASSSYASAGYEQYF,TGTGCCAGCAGTTCCTACGCTAGCGCGGGCTACGAGCAGTACTTC
TRBD1,TRBV5-4,.,TRBJ1-1,CASSLQGQGNTEAFF,TGTGCCAGCAGCTTACAGGGGCAGGGGAACACTGAAGCTTTCTTT
.,TRBV9,.,TRBJ2-1,CASSPGLNEGQFF,TGTGCCAGCAGTCCAGGACTCAATGAGGGGCAGTTCTTC
.,TRBV9,.,TRBJ2-3,CASSVGRGVTDTQYF,TGTGCCAGCAGCGTAGGGAGGGGGGTCACAGATACGCAGTATTTT
TRBD1,TRBV19,.,TRBJ1-5,CASSPGQADQPQHF,TGTGCCAGTAGTCCTGGACAGGCCGATCAGCCCCAGCATTTT
.,TRBV5-1,.,TRBJ2-5,CASSLSSLVGQQETQYF,TGCGCCAGCAGCTTAAGTTCTTTGGTAGGACAGCAAGAGACCCAGTACTTC
.,TRBV6-1,.,TRBJ2-3,CASSEKALRGIGANTQYF,TGTGCCAGCAGTGAAAAAGCCCTTCGGGGGATTGGGGCAAATACGCAGTATTTT
.,TRBV6-5,.,TRBJ1-5,CASSYDHQGPQHF,TGTGCCAGCAGTTACGATCACCAGGGGCCCCAGCATTTT